The 5 T cell receptor beta chains given below trace back to one sample, sequenced in a study of T cell clonality in common variable immunodeficiency. Profiled with immunoSEQ multiplex PCR; TCRdb holds only in-frame clones, not every one. This repertoire holds tens of thousands of clones, and none appear only once. Sequenced input: peripheral blood mononuclear cells. Every receptor here comes from a person between 18 and 75 years old in good health.

This clone occurred many times. From the germline J gene comes the end of the CDR3, since the read stops 3 residues before it. The chain joins TRBV20-1 to TRBJ2-3; 9 bases are shared with TRBD2. The germline V gene has CDR1 DFQATT and CDR2 SNEGSKA (reference sequence). The CDR3 extends over 15 amino acids. V was pared by 3 bases and J by 2 bases, with 6 bases of the junction left unmatched. Incomplete CDR3 DNA: TGCAGTGCTAGTGGATTAGCGGGGGCCACAGATACG. This encodes CSASGLAGATDT. The whole CDR3 sequence is CSASGLAGATDTQYF.

A few counts support this clone. Read sequence stops 3 residues before the CDR3 end, and the germline J gene provides the missing end. The V and J genes are TRBV7-6 and TRBJ1-1, with D possibly TRBD1 on 5 matching bases. CDR3 length equals 13 residues. In germline, CDR1 is SGHVS, CDR2 FNYEAQ. The sequenced CDR3 bases are TGTGCCAGCAGCTTTTTTAGGCCAGGGCGA. Translating gives CASSFFRPGR. The entire CDR3 is CASSFFRPGRAFF.

This clone appeared many times. The CDR3 goes on 3 residues after the read ends, and that part is filled in from the germline J gene. This rearrangement joins TRBV7-7 to TRBJ2-6; 7 bases line up with TRBD2. Germline V gene data show CDR1 as SSHAT and CDR2 as FNYEAQ (reference sequence). V lost 5 bases to trimming and J lost 1 base; unmatched junction nucleotides: 2. This CDR3 spans 15 amino acids. This chain's CDR3 is CASSLGGSGANVLTF. The CDR3 bases that were read are TGTGCCAGCAGCCTCGGGGGGTCTGGGGCCAACGTC.

This clone was recorded many times. Incomplete CDR3 DNA: TGCAGTGCTAGAGGAAACCGGGACAGGGGTACCTACGAG. This gives the protein CSARGNRDRGTYE. The whole CDR3 protein is CSARGNRDRGTYEQYF. V usage is TRBV20-1 and J usage is TRBJ2-7; 10 bases agree with TRBD1. The CDR3 extends 3 residues past the end of the read, so its final part is completed from the germline J gene. Germline values: CDR1 DFQATT, CDR2 SNEGSKA (reference sequence). The CDR3 is 16 amino acids. Losses at the gene ends were 1 base for V and 2 bases for J; bases not matched to a gene: 8.

This clone showed up many times. The read falls 3 residues short of the CDR3 end, and the missing part is taken from the germline J gene. The chain employs TRBV5-1 and TRBJ2-3; weak D call: TRBD1 (6 bases). Deletions cut 1 base from V and 4 bases from J, with 16 bases between. This CDR3 is built from 16 residues. CDR1 is SGHRS, CDR2 YFSETQ, per germline. CDR3 bases read: TGCGCCAGCAGCTTGATGCCAGAGGCAGGGGCAGATACG. This codes for CASSLMPEAGADT. The full CDR3 sequence reads CASSLMPEAGADTQYF.